This entry features one TCR beta chain sequence. As originally analysed: Amplification of reference gene primers was used by the study to estimate nucleated cell counts. Profiled with immunoSEQ multiplex PCR; TCRdb holds only in-frame clones, not every one. The DNA was the basis for D and trimming; V, J and clone size are from that table. Of tens of thousands of clones listed, about 90% are singletons. This sample stems from a study of blood T cell repertoires in COVID-19. Study context: The United States, Italy and Spain were the sources of the acute and convalescent COVID-19 samples.

Trimming left V 4 bases short and J 9 bases short, with 13 bases between. This CDR3 spans 13 amino acids. CDR1 is SGHTA, CDR2 FQGTGA, per germline. The sample consisted of peripheral blood. The chain combines TRBV7-3 with TRBJ2-1; the D gene is possibly TRBD1 (7 bases). The clonotype originates from a man aged 45-65 years with active COVID-19. Here the CDR3 reads CASSSQEGAEQFF. The CDR3, as DNA: TGTGCCAGCAGCTCACAGGAGGGGGCTGAGCAGTTCTTC.